These 18 T cell receptor beta chains share one sample of origin, sequenced in a study of blood T cell repertoires in COVID-19 (dated by TCRdb to the early 2020s). The method behind the library was the immunoSEQ multiplex PCR assay. Not all clones reach the TCRdb copy of this immuneACCESS table, which keeps in-frame sequences only. Checked studies attribute under half of the gap to unresolved V genes and leave the rest unexplained. The sample table contains hundreds of thousands of clones; only one count was recorded for around 87% of them. The top ten constitute about 1.6% of the sample. Sequencing used peripheral blood. The receptor set was obtained from a woman aged 40 to 55 who had recovered from COVID-19.

The rearrangement uses TRBV15 and TRBJ2-7, with a possible D match to TRBD1 (5 bases). CDR1 and CDR2 from the germline V gene are LNHNV and YYDKDF (reference sequence). CDR3 length: 13 amino acids. V lost 3 bases to trimming and J lost 5 bases, with 11 bases between them. The CDR3 spells CATSRDMDDEQYF. Written as DNA, the CDR3 is TGTGCCACCAGCAGGGACATGGACGACGAGCAGTACTTC.

This rearrangement joins TRBV5-1 to TRBJ2-2; TRBD1 is a possible D gene (5 bases). V gave up 0 bases and J gave up 3 bases, with 12 bases separating them. CDR3 size: 16 residues. Germline CDR1 reads SGHRS; CDR2 reads YFSETQ. CDR3 in amino acids: CASSLAQGPDTGELFF. The CDR3 region has the DNA TGCGCCAGCAGCTTGGCTCAGGGTCCGGACACCGGGGAGCTGTTTTTT.

This chain joins TRBV12-3 or TRBV12-4 and TRBJ1-1; TRBD1 is a possible D gene (6 bases). V was cut by 8 bases and J by 6 bases, with 13 bases left in between. The CDR3 sequence is 12 residues long. CDR3 sequence reads: CASALGAPEAFF. CDR3 DNA: TGTGCCAGCGCCCTGGGGGCCCCTGAAGCTTTCTTT.

The chain couples TRBV6-1 to TRBJ2-2, with a tentative D call TRBD1 (5 bases). Trimming took 4 bases from V and 3 from J, leaving 15 bases between them. CDR1 MNHNS and CDR2 SASEGT come from the germline V gene. This CDR3 contains 16 residues. The chain's CDR3 is CASSVRAQLHTGELFF. CDR3 bases: TGTGCCAGCAGTGTCAGGGCCCAACTCCACACCGGGGAGCTGTTTTTT.

The chain employs TRBV30 and TRBJ1-2, with 9 bases aligning to TRBD1. Germline-derived CDR1 and CDR2 are GTSNPN and SVGIG (reference sequence). CDR3 length: 12 residues. Trimming removed 5 bases from V and 8 bases from J; junction bases left unmatched: 6. The CDR3 DNA reads TGTGCCTGGGGGATGACAGGGGGAGGCTACACCTTC. Amino acids: CAWGMTGGGYTF. The full variable domain, rest sourced from reference TRBV30 and TRBJ1-2, is SQTIHQWPATLVQPVGSPLSLECTVEGTSNPNLYWYRQAAGRGLQLLFYSVGIGQISSEVPQNLSASRPQDRQFILSSKKLLLSDSGFYLCAWGMTGGGYTFGSGTRLTVV.

The V gene is TRBV19, the J gene TRBJ2-1, with 13 bases that match TRBD2. Trimming at V came to 5 bases and at J to 6 bases, leaving 4 bases not matched to a gene. There are 15 residues in the CDR3. The germline gives CDR1 LNHDA, CDR2 SQIVND (reference sequence). The CDR3 DNA reads as TGTGCCAGTAGTCGACTAGCGGGGGGAATCAATGAGCAGTTCTTC. Encoded protein: CASSRLAGGINEQFF.

This chain joins TRBV4-3 and TRBJ1-2; D is unclear. This CDR3 has 14 amino acids. Trimming removed 1 base at V and 4 bases at J, with 10 bases between. CDR1 and CDR2 (germline): LGHNA, YSLEER. In nucleotides, the CDR3 is TGCGCCAGCAGCCAAGCCGCCAGATCCTATGGCTACACCTTC. Its translation is CASSQAARSYGYTF.

The CDR3 coding sequence is TGTGCCAGCAGTCCTATCCCGGACCGGGATGAAGCTTTCTTT. Translated, it gives CASSPIPDRDEAFF. This sequence joins TRBV6-6 and TRBJ1-1; D unclear. With 5 bases removed from V and 7 bases from J, the gap between germline ends came to 17 bases. Per germline, CDR1 MNHNY and CDR2 SVGAGI (reference sequence). The CDR3 extends over 14 amino acids.

V gene TRBV29-1 combines with J gene TRBJ1-2; 9 bases map to TRBD1. This CDR3 comprises 14 residues. The germline V gene encodes CDR1 SQVTM and CDR2 ANQGSEA. The V and J ends lost 4 bases and 4 bases, in that order; junction bases with no gene match: 7. The CDR3 protein is CSVVGDREAYGYTF. The CDR3 nucleotides read TGCAGCGTTGTAGGGGACAGGGAAGCCTATGGCTACACCTTC.

This clone was detected only once. The V gene is TRBV30, the J gene TRBJ2-5, with a possible D match to TRBD1 (5 bases). Trimming took off 2 bases at V and 3 bases at J, with 10 bases between the two ends. Germline loops: CDR1 GTSNPN, CDR2 SVGIG (reference sequence). This CDR3 region has 13 residues. CDR3 protein: CAWSRGVKETQYF. The CDR3 nucleotides are TGTGCCTGGAGTAGGGGCGTGAAAGAGACCCAGTACTTC.

This clone was recorded once. The chain is built from TRBV4-1 and TRBJ1-4, with a tentative D call TRBD1 (5 bases). Trimming shortened V by 4 bases and J by 7 bases, and 31 bases separated the two germline ends. The CDR3 has 20 residues. From germline, CDR1 is MGHRA and CDR2 YSYEKL. CDR3 nucleotides: TGCGCCAGCAGCCCCCGAAACTCGCAGGGAGGGTTTCTTTTAGGTGAAAAACTGTTTTTT. Translating gives CASSPRNSQGGFLLGEKLFF.

The CDR3 DNA follows: TGTGCCAGCAGCTTAGTGCGTGAGGGTTACGAGCAGTACTTC. Translating gives CASSLVREGYEQYF. This chain uses TRBV7-2 with TRBJ2-7; tentatively, D is TRBD2 (5 bases). Trimming took off 1 base at V and 4 bases at J, with 11 bases between the two ends. CDR3 length: 14 residues. Germline V CDR1 and CDR2: SGHTA, FQGNSA.

The chain joins TRBV6-5 to TRBJ1-1; D is undetermined. This CDR3 contains 12 residues. Germline assignment: CDR1 MNHEY and CDR2 SVGAGI. Trimming removed 8 bases at V and 0 bases at J, with 7 bases between. CDR3: CASVSMNTEAFF. The DNA for the CDR3 is TGTGCCAGCGTCTCTATGAACACTGAAGCTTTCTTT.

This clone was picked up a small number of times. V gene TRBV7-2 combines with J gene TRBJ1-2; no definite D call. The germline V gene encodes CDR1 SGHTA and CDR2 FQGNSA. V was trimmed by 0 bases and J by 6 bases, leaving 14 bases between them. CDR3 length equals 15 residues. The DNA of the CDR3 is TGTGCCAGCAGCTTAGCGCGGGGATTAAAGGATGGCTACACCTTC. It is translated as CASSLARGLKDGYTF.

This clone was recorded only once. The genes are TRBV5-6 and TRBJ2-7; weak D call: TRBD2 (5 bases). Trimming left V 1 base short and J 3 bases short, with 14 bases between. The CDR3 is 15 amino acids. Germline lookup yields CDR1 SGHDT and CDR2 YYEEEE. The CDR3 spells CASSLYLAAGYEQYF. CDR3 nucleotides: TGTGCCAGCAGCTTGTACCTAGCTGCGGGCTACGAGCAGTACTTC.

V usage is TRBV9 and J usage is TRBJ1-4; 8 nucleotides agree with TRBD1. CDR1 and CDR2 from the germline V gene are SGDLS and YYNGEE. Trimming removed 0 bases from V and 2 bases from J; junction bases left unmatched: 6. This CDR3 spans 17 amino acids. The CDR3 DNA sequence: TGTGCCAGCAGCGTAGAGGGACAGGCCAAGACTAATGAAAAACTGTTTTTT. Translating it yields CASSVEGQAKTNEKLFF.

This chain connects TRBV2 to TRBJ1-3; D is undetermined. The V gene lost 4 bases and the J gene lost 0 bases, with 16 bases spanning the gap. This CDR3 is built from 17 residues. Germline V gives CDR1 SNHLY, CDR2 FYNNEI. The DNA of the CDR3 is TGTGCCAGCAGTGTTAGCTTAATTATACACTCTGGAAACACCATATATTTT. As protein: CASSVSLIIHSGNTIYF.

The chain employs TRBV6-4 and TRBJ2-7; 8 bases fit TRBD1. The CDR3 consists of 14 residues. The germline CDR1 and CDR2 sequences are MRHNA and SNTAGT. V dropped 10 bases and J dropped 1; count of bases not matched to a gene: 9. The CDR3 DNA reads as TGTGCCATCCGCGGGCGGACAGGGTCCTACGAGCAGTACTTC. Translation gives CAIRGRTGSYEQYF.